This TCR beta chain came from a study of blood T cell repertoires in COVID-19. Study at large: Acute and convalescent COVID-19 samples came from the United States, Italy and Spain.

Germline CDR1 reads WNHNN; CDR2 reads SYGVQD (reference sequence). The CDR3 sequence is 14 residues long. Unmatched junction bases numbered 3, after V lost 4 bases and J lost 1 base. The table came from immunoSEQ multiplex PCR; TCRdb's copy has only in-frame clones and leaves some out. Here the sample spans roughly 210,000 clones, roughly 80% being singletons. This clonotype was obtained from a woman aged 80 or older with COVID-19, enrolled during active disease. Sample: peripheral blood. The rearrangement joins TRBV10-1 to TRBJ1-1, with 7 nucleotides matching TRBD1. As DNA, the CDR3 is TGCGCCAGCAGTGGGGACAGAACGAACACTGAAGCTTTCTTT. It specifies CASSGDRTNTEAFF.